Following are 26 T cell receptor beta chains from one sample sequenced in a study of cytomegalovirus exposure and HLA in healthy donors. PCR involved 60 Vbeta and 13 Jbeta primers. The data were produced by immunoSEQ multiplex PCR, yet TCRdb's version contains in-frame clones alone and is incomplete. In the table there are over 100,000 clones, approximately 70% of which are singletons. The sequenced material came from PBMCs. These receptors were collected from a woman aged 70-85 years in good health and CMV-seropositive.

V is TRBV5-1 and J is TRBJ2-5; 10 bases are shared with TRBD2. The CDR3 totals 15 residues. Germline V gene data show CDR1 as SGHRS and CDR2 as YFSETQ. Unmatched junction bases numbered 6, after V lost 4 bases and J lost 3 bases. CDR3 sequence reads: CASSLRGTSEETQYF. In nucleotides, the CDR3 is TGCGCCAGCAGCCTCCGGGGGACTAGCGAAGAGACCCAGTACTTC.

This clone has a handful of counts. The rearrangement uses TRBV7-2 and TRBJ1-1; D remains unclear. CDR1 is SGHTA and CDR2 is FQGNSA in the germline V gene. This CDR3 is built from 11 residues. V was cut by 6 bases and J by 7 bases, with 9 bases left in between. The CDR3 sequence: CASSSAIEAFF. In DNA form, the CDR3 reads TGTGCCAGCAGTTCAGCGATTGAAGCTTTCTTT. Complete variable domain (other parts from reference TRBV7-2 and TRBJ1-1): GAGVSQSPSNKVTEKGKDVELRCDPISGHTALYWYRQSLGQGLEFLIYFQGNSAPDKSGLPSDRFSAERTGGSVSTLTIQRTQQEDSAVYLCASSSAIEAFFGQGTRLTVV.

In its sample, this clone was seen a few times. The CDR3 loop is CASSPVGQGADTQYF. In DNA, the CDR3 is TGTGCCAGCTCTCCCGTCGGACAGGGGGCAGATACGCAGTATTTT. J is TRBJ2-3 and V is TRBV18; TRBD1 agrees at 10 bases. Germline CDR1 and CDR2: KGHSH and LQKENI. The CDR3 contains 15 residues. After removal of 6 bases from V and 4 bases from J, the junction contained 7 bases not matched to a gene.

The sample holds a few counts of this clone. The chain links TRBV18 to TRBJ2-1; 11 nucleotides align to TRBD1. Germline trimming cut 2 bases from V and 5 bases from J; bases unmatched to any gene: 5. The CDR3 loop spans 16 amino acids. Germline assignment: CDR1 KGHSH and CDR2 LQKENI. The CDR3: CASSPFGQGANNEQFF. The CDR3 nucleotides are TGTGCCAGCTCACCATTCGGACAGGGGGCCAACAATGAGCAGTTCTTC.

The chain combines TRBV9 with TRBJ1-2; no reliable D call. This CDR3 has 16 amino acids. Per the germline V gene, CDR1 is SGDLS and CDR2 is YYNGEE. Trimming pared 3 bases from V and 2 bases from J, leaving 17 bases between. In DNA, the CDR3 is TGTGCCAGCAGCGCCGAGGGATTGACACCCAACTATGGCTACACCTTC. Protein product: CASSAEGLTPNYGYTF. The entire variable domain, with the rest obtained from reference TRBV9 and TRBJ1-2, is as follows: DSGVTQTPKHLITATGQRVTLRCSPRSGDLSVYWYQQSLDQGLQFLIQYYNGEERAKGNILERFSAQQFPDLHSELNLSSLELGDSALYFCASSAEGLTPNYGYTFGSGTRLTVV.

The gene calls are TRBV30 and TRBJ2-3; TRBD2 matches at 11 bases. Germline loops: CDR1 GTSNPN, CDR2 SVGIG (reference sequence). V lost 7 bases to trimming and J lost 5 bases; unmatched junction nucleotides: 8. There are 14 residues in the CDR3. The CDR3 loop is CAFLLAGAGDTQYF. The CDR3 nucleotides read TGTGCCTTTCTACTAGCGGGAGCAGGAGATACGCAGTATTTT. The full variable domain, completed using reference TRBV30 and TRBJ2-3, is SQTIHQWPATLVQPVGSPLSLECTVEGTSNPNLYWYRQAAGRGLQLLFYSVGIGQISSEVPQNLSASRPQDRQFILSSKKLLLSDSGFYLCAFLLAGAGDTQYFGPGTRLTVL.

This clone was observed a handful of times. The chain joins TRBV6-6 to TRBJ1-5, with 9 nucleotides matching TRBD1. V lost 5 bases and J lost 6; bases outside the gene matches: 5. The CDR3 runs 14 residues. Germline V lookup: CDR1 MNHNY, CDR2 SVGAGI (reference sequence). DNA of the CDR3: TGTGCCAGCAGTCCCGGGACAGGGTCTCAGCCCCAGCATTTT. Translated: CASSPGTGSQPQHF.

This clone appeared a few times. This chain uses TRBV7-9 with TRBJ1-5, with a weak D call TRBD1 (5 bases). Trimming took 2 bases from V and 4 from J, leaving 6 bases between them. The length of the CDR3 is 13 residues. CDR1 is SEHNR, CDR2 FQNEAQ, per germline (reference sequence). As DNA, the CDR3 is TGTGCCAGCAGCTTACGACAGAATCAGCCCCAGCATTTT. It translates to CASSLRQNQPQHF.

This clone was recorded a few times. This chain uses TRBV18 with TRBJ1-4, with D maybe TRBD1 (5 bases). Germline CDR1 reads KGHSH; CDR2 reads LQKENI. The CDR3 has 15 residues. Deletions cut 3 bases from V and 12 bases from J, with 20 bases between. CDR3 residues: CASSPRTGDGSQLFF. CDR3 nucleotide sequence: TGTGCCAGCTCACCTAGAACGGGGGACGGGTCTCAACTGTTTTTT.

This chain joins TRBV5-8 and TRBJ2-7, with D perhaps matching TRBD1 (6 bases). The CDR3 runs 16 residues. The germline V and J ends were trimmed by 0 bases and 1 base, with 14 bases remaining between them. Germline V gene data show CDR1 as SGHTS and CDR2 as YDEGEE. CDR3: CASSLAPTGPSYEQYF. As DNA, the CDR3 is TGTGCCAGCAGCTTGGCCCCGACAGGCCCTTCCTACGAGCAGTACTTC.

This chain links TRBV18 with TRBJ2-7; possible D gene TRBD1, 6 bases. From germline, CDR1 is KGHSH and CDR2 LQKENI. This CDR3 has 15 residues. V dropped 3 bases and J dropped 3 bases, with 15 bases sitting between them. Written as DNA, the CDR3 is TGTGCCAGCTCACCGGTGAAGGCAGGGGACTACGAGCAGTACTTC. As protein: CASSPVKAGDYEQYF.

The V gene is TRBV2, the J gene TRBJ1-2; D unclear. Trimming removed 0 bases from V and 6 bases from J, with 20 bases in between. In germline, CDR1 is SNHLY, CDR2 FYNNEI. The CDR3 length is 17 residues. The CDR3 coding sequence is TGTGCCAGCAGTGAAGCTACGGACTCTACGCATTCAAATGGCTACACCTTC. It translates to CASSEATDSTHSNGYTF.

The chain couples TRBV7-2 to TRBJ2-7; TRBD2 aligns across 7 bases. With 5 bases clipped from V and 4 bases from J, the junction kept 14 bases outside the gene matches. Looked up from germline, CDR1 is SGHTA and CDR2 is FQGNSA. There are 16 residues in the CDR3. CDR3: CASSPARQGGGYEQYF. In DNA form, the CDR3 reads TGTGCCAGCAGCCCTGCACGGCAAGGCGGGGGATACGAGCAGTACTTC.

The genes are TRBV5-3 and TRBJ2-7, with 10 bases aligning to TRBD2. TRBV5-3 is given ORF status, its function remaining uncertain. The CDR3 spans 16 residues. V was pared by 0 bases and J by 2 bases, with 5 bases of the junction left unmatched. CDR3 bases: TGTGCCAGAAGCTTGGTGTCTAGCGGGGGAACCTACGAGCAGTACTTC. Translated: CARSLVSSGGTYEQYF.

The chain joins TRBV11-3 to TRBJ2-3, with 8 bases lining up with TRBD2. The germline CDR1 and CDR2 sequences are SGHNT and YENEEA. V lost 1 base to trimming and J lost 4 bases; unmatched junction nucleotides: 4. The CDR3 consists of 15 residues. CDR3 nucleotides: TGTGCCAGCAGCTTAGGAGTAGCGGGGTCAGATACGCAGTATTTT. Translated: CASSLGVAGSDTQYF.

In its sample, this clone was seen a few times. The chain has TRBV27 and TRBJ2-3; 9 bases are shared with TRBD1. CDR1 MNHEY and CDR2 SMNVEV come from the germline V gene (reference sequence). J lost 4 bases, V lost 2 bases, and 1 base had no gene match. CDR3 length equals 14 residues. For the CDR3, the DNA is TGTGCCAGCAGTTTAGGGACAGGGTCAGATACGCAGTATTTT. Translating it yields CASSLGTGSDTQYF.

The genes are TRBV27 and TRBJ1-3; tentative D call: TRBD1 (6 bases). Germline assignment: CDR1 MNHEY and CDR2 SMNVEV (reference sequence). This CDR3 contains 15 residues. Deletions cut 0 bases from V and 4 bases from J, with 10 bases between. This CDR3 is CASSLSGGLGNTIYF. The CDR3 bases are TGTGCCAGCAGTTTATCGGGGGGGCTCGGAAACACCATATATTTT.

This chain connects TRBV5-8 to TRBJ1-5; D is perhaps TRBD1 (6 bases). The CDR3 spans 15 residues. V was shortened by 2 bases and J by 4 bases, with 13 bases between the two germline ends. Germline CDR1 is SGHTS and CDR2 is YDEGEE. The CDR3 sequence: CASSFTGTLNQPQHF. The CDR3 bases are TGTGCCAGCAGCTTTACCGGGACACTAAATCAGCCCCAGCATTTT.

V gene TRBV5-1 combines with J gene TRBJ1-5; the match to TRBD1 covers 9 bases. The CDR3 covers 16 residues. CDR1 SGHRS and CDR2 YFSETQ come from the germline V gene. The J segment lost 3 bases and the V segment lost 3 bases, leaving 7 bases of the junction unmatched. DNA for the CDR3: TGCGCCAGCAGCTACTCACCACAGGGGGCCAATCAGCCCCAGCATTTT. As protein: CASSYSPQGANQPQHF.

The count of this clone is one. Here the CDR3 reads CASIRTTGNTEAFF. The CDR3 DNA is TGTGCCAGCATCAGAACGACAGGGAACACTGAAGCTTTCTTT. The rearrangement uses TRBV6-6 and TRBJ1-1; possibly TRBD1 for D (6 bases). CDR3 length: 14 amino acids. Germline CDR1 is MNHNY and CDR2 is SVGAGI (reference sequence). V lost 7 bases and J 1 base, leaving 13 bases between the germline ends.

On this clone itself: At the DNA level, this CDR3 is encoded by other sequences in the same sample as well. This chain connects TRBV7-9 to TRBJ2-7, with 7 nucleotides matching TRBD1. V lost 3 bases to trimming and J lost 3 bases; unmatched junction nucleotides: 5. Germline CDR1 SEHNR, CDR2 FQNEAQ (reference sequence). This CDR3 spans 14 amino acids. CDR3 DNA: TGTGCCAGCAGCTTGGCAGGGGGTAGCTACGAGCAGTACTTC. Its translation: CASSLAGGSYEQYF.

This clone has more than one count but fewer than ten. This rearrangement joins TRBV25-1 to TRBJ2-5; D ambiguous. The length of the CDR3 is 12 residues. CDR1 MGHDK and CDR2 SYGVNS come from the germline V gene. V gave up 4 bases and J gave up 7 bases, with 10 bases separating them. CDR3 in DNA: TGTGCCAGCAGTGGCGCTTTGGTGACCCAGTACTTC. Amino acids: CASSGALVTQYF.

This clone was observed a few times. The CDR3 spells CASSPPGTSIGELFF. As DNA, the CDR3 is TGTGCCAGCAGCCCCCCCGGGACTAGTATAGGGGAGCTGTTTTTT. The rearrangement joins TRBV6-6 to TRBJ2-2; 8 bases map to TRBD2. Germline lookup yields CDR1 MNHNY and CDR2 SVGAGI (reference sequence). This CDR3 is 15 amino acids long. After removal of 6 bases from V and 8 bases from J, the junction contained 11 bases not matched to a gene.

V gene TRBV6-5 combines with J gene TRBJ1-1; 7 bases map to TRBD1. Trimming removed 6 bases from V and 4 bases from J; junction bases left unmatched: 8. Germline V gives CDR1 MNHEY, CDR2 SVGAGI. CDR3 length: 14 residues. The CDR3 coding sequence is TGTGCCAGCAGACAGGGGTTGGGAGGCACTGAAGCTTTCTTT. It yields the protein CASRQGLGGTEAFF.

The V gene is TRBV6-5, the J gene TRBJ1-2, with D possibly matching TRBD1 (5 bases). The CDR3 consists of 13 residues. V shed 6 bases and J shed 3 bases, with 11 bases lying between them. Looked up from germline, CDR1 is MNHEY and CDR2 is SVGAGI. CDR3 in amino acids: CASRRTGDYGYTF. Here the CDR3 DNA reads TGTGCCAGCAGACGGACGGGGGACTATGGCTACACCTTC.

The chain combines TRBV30 with TRBJ1-1, with D maybe TRBD1 (5 bases). V was trimmed by 5 bases and J by 4 bases, leaving 17 bases between them. CDR3 length: 14 amino acids. Germline loops: CDR1 GTSNPN, CDR2 SVGIG (reference sequence). The CDR3: CAWGWTPGSTEAFF. For the CDR3, the DNA is TGTGCCTGGGGTTGGACCCCAGGGTCCACTGAAGCTTTCTTT.